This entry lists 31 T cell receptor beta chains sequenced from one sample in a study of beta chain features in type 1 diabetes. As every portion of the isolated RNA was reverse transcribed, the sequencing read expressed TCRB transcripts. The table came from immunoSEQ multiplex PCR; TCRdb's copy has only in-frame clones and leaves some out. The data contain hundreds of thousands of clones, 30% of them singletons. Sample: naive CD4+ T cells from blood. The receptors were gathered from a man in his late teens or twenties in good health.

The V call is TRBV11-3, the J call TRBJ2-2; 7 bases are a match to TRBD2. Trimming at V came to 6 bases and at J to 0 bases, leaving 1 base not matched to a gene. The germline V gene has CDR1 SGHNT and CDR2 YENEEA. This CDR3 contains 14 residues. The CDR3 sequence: CASRLAANTGELFF. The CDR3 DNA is TGTGCCAGCAGGCTAGCGGCGAACACCGGGGAGCTGTTTTTT.

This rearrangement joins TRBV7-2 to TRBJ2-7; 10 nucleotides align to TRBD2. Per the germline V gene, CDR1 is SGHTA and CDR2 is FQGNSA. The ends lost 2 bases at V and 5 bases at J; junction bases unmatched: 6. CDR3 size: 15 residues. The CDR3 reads CASSLSSGRGDEQYF. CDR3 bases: TGTGCCAGCAGCTTATCAAGCGGGAGGGGAGACGAGCAGTACTTC.

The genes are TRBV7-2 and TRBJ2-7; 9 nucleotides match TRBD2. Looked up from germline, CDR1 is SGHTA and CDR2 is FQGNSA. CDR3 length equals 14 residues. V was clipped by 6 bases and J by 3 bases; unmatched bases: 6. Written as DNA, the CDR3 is TGTGCCAGCAGACCTAGGACTAGCGTCTACGAGCAGTACTTC. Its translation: CASRPRTSVYEQYF.

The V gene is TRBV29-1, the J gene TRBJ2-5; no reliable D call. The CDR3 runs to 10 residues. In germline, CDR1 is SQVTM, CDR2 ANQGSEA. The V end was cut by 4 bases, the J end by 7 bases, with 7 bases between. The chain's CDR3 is CSVVSSTQYF. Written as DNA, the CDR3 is TGCAGCGTTGTATCGTCGACCCAGTACTTC.

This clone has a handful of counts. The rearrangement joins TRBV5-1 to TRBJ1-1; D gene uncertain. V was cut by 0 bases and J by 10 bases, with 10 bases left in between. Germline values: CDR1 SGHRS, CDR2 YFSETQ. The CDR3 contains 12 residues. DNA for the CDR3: TGCGCCAGCAGCTTGGAAGGTCGACCAGCTTTCTTT. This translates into CASSLEGRPAFF.

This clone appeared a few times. CDR3 sequence reads: CSVQTGGNTEAFF. The CDR3 nucleotides read TGCAGCGTTCAAACAGGGGGGAACACTGAAGCTTTCTTT. The chain couples TRBV29-1 to TRBJ1-1, with 8 bases matching TRBD1. This CDR3 has 13 residues. Trimming removed 5 bases from V and 1 base from J; junction bases left unmatched: 3. The germline gives CDR1 SQVTM, CDR2 ANQGSEA.

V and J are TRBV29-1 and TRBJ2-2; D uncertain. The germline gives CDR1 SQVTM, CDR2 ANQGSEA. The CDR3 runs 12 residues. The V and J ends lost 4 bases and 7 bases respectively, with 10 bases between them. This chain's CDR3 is CSVGSGGGELFF. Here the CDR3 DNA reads TGCAGCGTTGGATCTGGTGGCGGGGAGCTGTTTTTT.

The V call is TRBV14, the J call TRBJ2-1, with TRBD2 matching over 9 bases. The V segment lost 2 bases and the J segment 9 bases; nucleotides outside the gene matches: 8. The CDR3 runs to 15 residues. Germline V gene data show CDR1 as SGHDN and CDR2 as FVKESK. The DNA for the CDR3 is TGTGCCAGCAGCCAATTAGCGGGAGTCATAGGTGAGCAGTTCTTC. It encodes CASSQLAGVIGEQFF.

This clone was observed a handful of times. The CDR3 coding sequence is TGCGCCAGCAGCCGGGGAGGGAGGGTCTACAATGAGCAGTTCTTC. Its protein is CASSRGGRVYNEQFF. The chain is built from TRBV4-1 and TRBJ2-1; 7 bases line up with TRBD2. CDR1 MGHRA and CDR2 YSYEKL come from the germline V gene. The CDR3 loop spans 15 amino acids. Trimming at V came to 4 bases and at J to 3 bases, leaving 6 bases not matched to a gene.

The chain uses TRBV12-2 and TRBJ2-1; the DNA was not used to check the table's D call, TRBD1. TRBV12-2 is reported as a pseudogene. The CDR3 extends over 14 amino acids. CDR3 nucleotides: TGTGCAAGTCGCTTAGCGGGACAGTACAATGAGCAGTTCTTC. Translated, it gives CASRLAGQYNEQFF.

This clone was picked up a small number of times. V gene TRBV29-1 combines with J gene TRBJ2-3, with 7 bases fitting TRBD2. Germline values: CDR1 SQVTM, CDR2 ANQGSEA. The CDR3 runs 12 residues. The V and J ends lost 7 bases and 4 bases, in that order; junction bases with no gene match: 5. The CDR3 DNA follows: TGCAGCGGTTCGGGGGGATCAGATACGCAGTATTTT. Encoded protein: CSGSGGSDTQYF.

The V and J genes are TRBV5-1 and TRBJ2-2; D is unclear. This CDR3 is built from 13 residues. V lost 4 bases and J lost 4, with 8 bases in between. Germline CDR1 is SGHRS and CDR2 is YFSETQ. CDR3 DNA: TGCGCCAGCAGCCCCGTTCCCACCGGGGAGCTGTTTTTT. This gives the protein CASSPVPTGELFF.

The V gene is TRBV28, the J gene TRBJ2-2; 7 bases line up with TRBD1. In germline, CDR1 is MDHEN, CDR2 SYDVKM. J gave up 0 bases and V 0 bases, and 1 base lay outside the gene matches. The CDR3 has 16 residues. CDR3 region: CASSLWGQPNTGELFF. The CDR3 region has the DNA TGTGCCAGCAGTTTATGGGGACAGCCGAACACCGGGGAGCTGTTTTTT.

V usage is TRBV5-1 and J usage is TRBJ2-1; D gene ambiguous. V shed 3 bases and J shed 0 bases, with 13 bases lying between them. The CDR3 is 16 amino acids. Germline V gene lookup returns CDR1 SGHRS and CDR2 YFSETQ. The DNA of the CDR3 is TGCGCCAGCAGCTCTCAAGCAGTCGGCTCCTACAATGAGCAGTTCTTC. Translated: CASSSQAVGSYNEQFF.

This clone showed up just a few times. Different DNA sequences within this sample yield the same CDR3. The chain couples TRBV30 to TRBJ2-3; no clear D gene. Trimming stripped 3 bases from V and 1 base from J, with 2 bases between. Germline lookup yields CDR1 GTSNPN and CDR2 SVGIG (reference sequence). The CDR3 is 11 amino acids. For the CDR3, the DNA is TGTGCCTGGAGGGGCACAGATACGCAGTATTTT. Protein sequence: CAWRGTDTQYF.

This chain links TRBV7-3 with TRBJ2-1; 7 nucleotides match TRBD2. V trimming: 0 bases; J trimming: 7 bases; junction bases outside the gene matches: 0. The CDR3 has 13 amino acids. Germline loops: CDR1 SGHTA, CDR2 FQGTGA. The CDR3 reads CASSLTGGNEQFF. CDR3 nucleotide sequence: TGTGCCAGCAGCTTAACGGGAGGGAATGAGCAGTTCTTC.

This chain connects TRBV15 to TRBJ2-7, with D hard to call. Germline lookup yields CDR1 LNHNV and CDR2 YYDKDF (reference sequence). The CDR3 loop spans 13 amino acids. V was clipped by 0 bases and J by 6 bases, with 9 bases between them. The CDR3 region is CATSRDIVSEQYF. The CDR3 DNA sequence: TGTGCCACCAGCAGAGATATTGTCAGCGAGCAGTACTTC.

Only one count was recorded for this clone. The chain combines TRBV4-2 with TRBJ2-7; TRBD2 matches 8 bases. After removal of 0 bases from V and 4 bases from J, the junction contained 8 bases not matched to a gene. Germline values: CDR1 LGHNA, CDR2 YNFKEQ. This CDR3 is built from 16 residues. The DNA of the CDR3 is TGTGCCAGCAGCCAAGACCGGGGACTAGGAAGGTACGAGCAGTACTTC. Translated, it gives CASSQDRGLGRYEQYF.

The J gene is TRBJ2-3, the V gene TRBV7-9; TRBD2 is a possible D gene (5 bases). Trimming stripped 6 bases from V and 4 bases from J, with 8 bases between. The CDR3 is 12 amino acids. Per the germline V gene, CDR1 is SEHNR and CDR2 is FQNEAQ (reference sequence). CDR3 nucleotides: TGTGCCAGCAGACGGGAAGCAGATACGCAGTATTTT. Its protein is CASRREADTQYF.

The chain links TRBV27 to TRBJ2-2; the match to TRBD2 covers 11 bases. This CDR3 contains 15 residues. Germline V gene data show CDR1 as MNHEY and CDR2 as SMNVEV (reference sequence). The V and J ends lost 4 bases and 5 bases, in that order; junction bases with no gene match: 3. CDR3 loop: CASSSSGRITGELFF. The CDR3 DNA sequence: TGTGCCAGCAGTTCTAGCGGGAGGATAACCGGGGAGCTGTTTTTT.

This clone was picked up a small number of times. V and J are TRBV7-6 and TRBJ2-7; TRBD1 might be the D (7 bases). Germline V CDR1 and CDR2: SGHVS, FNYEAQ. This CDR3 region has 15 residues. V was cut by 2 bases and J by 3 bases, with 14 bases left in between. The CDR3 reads CASSLLGRGVYEQYF. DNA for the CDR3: TGTGCCAGCAGCTTATTGGGCAGGGGGGTCTACGAGCAGTACTTC.

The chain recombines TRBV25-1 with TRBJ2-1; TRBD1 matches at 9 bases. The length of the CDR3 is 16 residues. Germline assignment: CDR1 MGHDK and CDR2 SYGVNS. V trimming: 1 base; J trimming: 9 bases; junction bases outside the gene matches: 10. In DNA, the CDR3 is TGTGCCAGCAGTGAATCATTGGGACAGGGAGGCGCTGAGCAGTTCTTC. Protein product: CASSESLGQGGAEQFF.

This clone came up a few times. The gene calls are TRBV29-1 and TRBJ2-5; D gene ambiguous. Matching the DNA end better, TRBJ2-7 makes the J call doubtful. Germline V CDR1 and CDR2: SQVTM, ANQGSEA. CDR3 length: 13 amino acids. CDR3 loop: CSVGPDGSYEQYF. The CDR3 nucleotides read TGCAGCGTTGGCCCGGACGGTTCCTACGAGCAGTACTTC.

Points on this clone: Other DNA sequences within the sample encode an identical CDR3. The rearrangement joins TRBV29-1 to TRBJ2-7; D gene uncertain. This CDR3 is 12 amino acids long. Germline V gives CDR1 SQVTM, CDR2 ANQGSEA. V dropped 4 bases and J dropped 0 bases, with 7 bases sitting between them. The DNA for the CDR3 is TGCAGCGTTGGGCGAAGCTCCTACGAGCAGTACTTC. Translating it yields CSVGRSSYEQYF.

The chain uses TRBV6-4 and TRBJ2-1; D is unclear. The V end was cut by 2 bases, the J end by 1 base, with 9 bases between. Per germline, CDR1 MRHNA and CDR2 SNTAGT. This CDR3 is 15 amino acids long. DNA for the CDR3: TGTGCCAGCAGTGACAGAAGGGATTCCTACAATGAGCAGTTCTTC. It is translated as CASSDRRDSYNEQFF.

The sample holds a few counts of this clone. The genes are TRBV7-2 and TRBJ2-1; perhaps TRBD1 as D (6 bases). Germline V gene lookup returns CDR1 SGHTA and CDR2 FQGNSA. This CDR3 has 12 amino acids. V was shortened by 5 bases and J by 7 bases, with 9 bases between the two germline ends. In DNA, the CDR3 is TGTGCCAGCAGCCGACAGGCGAATGAGCAGTTCTTC. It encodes CASSRQANEQFF.

Here the CDR3 reads CASSRSAGGETQYF. CDR3 nucleotide sequence: TGTGCCAGCAGTCGGTCAGCGGGAGGAGAGACCCAGTACTTC. V and J are TRBV2 and TRBJ2-5, with 9 nucleotides matching TRBD2. Unmatched junction bases numbered 5, after V lost 5 bases and J lost 4 bases. The CDR3 is 14 amino acids. Per the germline V gene, CDR1 is SNHLY and CDR2 is FYNNEI. Full variable domain (missing parts from reference TRBV2 and TRBJ2-5): EPEVTQTPSHQVTQMGQEVILRCVPISNHLYFYWYRQILGQKVEFLVSFYNNEISEKSEIFDDQFSVERPDGSNFTLKIRSTKLEDSAMYFCASSRSAGGETQYFGPGTRLLVL.

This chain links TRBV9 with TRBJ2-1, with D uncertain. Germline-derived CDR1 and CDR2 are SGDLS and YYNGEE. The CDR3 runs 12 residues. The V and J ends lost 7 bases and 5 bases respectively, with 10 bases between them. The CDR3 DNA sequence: TGTGCCAGCGGAAAAGGAGACAATGAGCAGTTCTTC. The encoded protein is CASGKGDNEQFF.

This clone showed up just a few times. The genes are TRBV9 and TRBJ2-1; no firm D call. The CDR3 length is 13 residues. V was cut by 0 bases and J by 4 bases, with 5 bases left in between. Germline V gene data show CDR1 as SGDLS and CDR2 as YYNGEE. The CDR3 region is CASSVDVYNEQFF. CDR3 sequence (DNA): TGTGCCAGCAGCGTAGACGTATACAATGAGCAGTTCTTC. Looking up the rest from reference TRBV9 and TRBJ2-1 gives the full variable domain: DSGVTQTPKHLITATGQRVTLRCSPRSGDLSVYWYQQSLDQGLQFLIQYYNGEERAKGNILERFSAQQFPDLHSELNLSSLELGDSALYFCASSVDVYNEQFFGPGTRLTVL.

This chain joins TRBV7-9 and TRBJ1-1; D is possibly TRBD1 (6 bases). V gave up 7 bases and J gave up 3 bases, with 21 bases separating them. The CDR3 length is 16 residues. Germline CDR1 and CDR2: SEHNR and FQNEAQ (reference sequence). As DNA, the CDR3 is TGTGCCAGCACCTTTATAAGGGGGGTTTTGGACACTGAAGCTTTCTTT. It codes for CASTFIRGVLDTEAFF.

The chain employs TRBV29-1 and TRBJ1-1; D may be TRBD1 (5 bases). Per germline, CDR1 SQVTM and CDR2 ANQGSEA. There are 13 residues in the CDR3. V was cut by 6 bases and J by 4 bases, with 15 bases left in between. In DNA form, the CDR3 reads TGCAGCGTCAGCCTTCAGCAGGGCACTGAAGCTTTCTTT. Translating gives CSVSLQQGTEAFF.